Here is one TCR beta chain with its context. The table came from immunoSEQ multiplex PCR; TCRdb's copy has only in-frame clones and leaves some out. Here the sample spans around 53,000 clones, roughly 85% being singletons. In germline, CDR1 is SNHLY, CDR2 FYNNEI. The CDR3 is 16 residues long. Trimming stripped 6 bases from V and 5 bases from J, with 20 bases between. This sample is part of a study of OX40 agonist ivuxolimab in advanced cancers. Samples of blood were obtained at baseline, on cycle 4 day 1, and on cycle 7 day 1. Material: CD4+ or CD8+ T cells sorted from blood, obtained in a trial of the OX40 agonist ivuxolimab. The chain employs TRBV2 and TRBJ2-1; D tentatively reads TRBD1 or TRBD2 (6 bases each). This TCR was recovered from an adult with an advanced solid tumor such as melanoma, head and neck, liver or kidney cancer. The CDR3, as DNA: TGTGCCAGCAGCGGGGGAGGTGACAGGAATGACAATGAGCAGTTCTTC. Protein: CASSGGGDRNDNEQFF.